These T cell receptor beta chains were read from a single sample in a study of blood T cell repertoires in COVID-19. Assay used: immunoSEQ multiplex PCR; TCRdb lists only in-frame clones, some missing. Of 150,000 to 200,000 clones listed, about 90% are singletons. Sequencing was done on a sample of PBMCs or T cells enriched from blood (not recorded which). Source of these receptors: a woman aged 18-29 years who had recovered from COVID-19. Both conserved end residues are part of each CDR3. Each record gives: clone size, D gene, V gene, J gene, CDR3 DNA, CDR3 protein. The D gene is left open where the match is weak. Part of the rows lack a size; the others show once, few, many or a class for expanded clones.

size: .; D: TRBD1; V: TRBV5-1; J: TRBJ1-2; DNA: TGCGCCAGCAGCTTAAGGACAGGTGAAGGGTATGGCTACACCTTC; CDR3: CASSLRTGEGYGYTF
size: .; D: TRBD1; V: TRBV28; J: TRBJ1-2; DNA: TGTGCCAGCAAGGGGGCGGGGATCGATACGAGGAACTATGGCTACACCTTC; CDR3: CASKGAGIDTRNYGYTF
size: few; D: .; V: TRBV6-5; J: TRBJ1-6; DNA: TGTGCCAGCAGTACCCCCGGGAGGACGAATTCACCCCTCCACTTT; CDR3: CASSTPGRTNSPLHF
size: .; D: TRBD1; V: TRBV27; J: TRBJ2-1; DNA: TGTGCCAGCAGTACAAGACAGGGTAGCTCCTACAATGAGCAGTTCTTC; CDR3: CASSTRQGSSYNEQFF
size: .; D: .; V: TRBV19; J: TRBJ1-2; DNA: TGTGCCAGTAGCGTTCAGGGCGCCTATGGCTACACCTTC; CDR3: CASSVQGAYGYTF
size: .; D: .; V: TRBV28; J: TRBJ1-2; DNA: TGTGCCAGCAGCCTAGCTAACTATGGCTACACCTTC; CDR3: CASSLANYGYTF
size: .; D: TRBD1; V: TRBV3-1/TRBV3-2; J: TRBJ2-4; DNA: TGTGCCAGCAGCCCAAGATGGAGATGGGCAGGGGGCTGGGACATTCAGTACTTC; CDR3: CASSPRWRWAGGWDIQYF
size: once; D: .; V: TRBV29-1; J: TRBJ2-7; DNA: TGCAGCGTTGAACATTGGGGCGGTTACTTC; CDR3: CSVEHWGGYF
size: .; D: .; V: TRBV15; J: TRBJ1-6; DNA: TGTGCCACCAGCAGAGTTCCTCGGGACATTGGTTCACCCCTCCACTTT; CDR3: CATSRVPRDIGSPLHF
size: .; D: .; V: TRBV20-1; J: TRBJ1-2; DNA: TGCAGTGCTAGGGGGCAGGGCTACACCTTC; CDR3: CSARGQGYTF
size: few; D: .; V: TRBV6-1; J: TRBJ2-7; DNA: TGTGCCAGCAGTGAAGCGGCCTCCTACGAGCAGTACTTC; CDR3: CASSEAASYEQYF
size: .; D: .; V: TRBV21-1; J: TRBJ1-5; DNA: TGTGCCAGCAGCATGGGCGGGGGGTATAATCAGCCCCAGCATTTT; CDR3: CASSMGGGYNQPQHF
size: .; D: .; V: TRBV7-8; J: TRBJ1-5; DNA: TGTGCCAGCAGCTTGGGGGCTGACAGGCCCCAGCATTTT; CDR3: CASSLGADRPQHF
size: few; D: TRBD1; V: TRBV4-1; J: TRBJ1-5; DNA: TGCGCCAGCAGCCAAACCGGGACAGTTGGACAGCCCCAGCATTTT; CDR3: CASSQTGTVGQPQHF
size: .; D: .; V: TRBV5-1; J: TRBJ1-4; DNA: TGCGCCAGCAGCAGGACCGGGACAACGATCAGTAATGAAAAACTGTTTTTT; CDR3: CASSRTGTTISNEKLFF
size: .; D: TRBD2; V: TRBV2; J: TRBJ2-1; DNA: TGTGCCAGCAGTCGGACTAGTTTTGAGCAGTTCTTC; CDR3: CASSRTSFEQFF
size: .; D: .; V: TRBV28; J: TRBJ1-2; DNA: TGTGCCAGCATCCCCGGGGATCTTAACTATGGCTACACCTTC; CDR3: CASIPGDLNYGYTF
size: .; D: .; V: TRBV20-1; J: TRBJ1-3; DNA: TGCAGTGCTAGTGGACTGACCTCTGGAAACACCATATATTTT; CDR3: CSASGLTSGNTIYF
size: .; D: .; V: TRBV12-3/TRBV12-4; J: TRBJ2-2; DNA: TGTGCCAGCAGTTTAATCCTCACCGGGGAGCTGTTTTTT; CDR3: CASSLILTGELFF
size: once; D: .; V: TRBV27; J: TRBJ2-7; DNA: TGTGCCAGCAGTTACGGGCCAGGGAACTACGAGCAGTACTTC; CDR3: CASSYGPGNYEQYF
size: .; D: .; V: TRBV7-9; J: TRBJ1-2; DNA: TGTGGGGCAGGGGACTATGGCTACACCTTC; CDR3: CGAGDYGYTF
size: once; D: .; V: TRBV7-9; J: TRBJ1-1; DNA: TGTGCCAGCAGCTTCGTCAGCGCGATGAACACTGAAGCTTTCTTT; CDR3: CASSFVSAMNTEAFF
size: .; D: TRBD1; V: TRBV27; J: TRBJ1-2; DNA: TGTGCCAGCGGACCCTTAGCAGGGGGCCCAATCTATGGCTACACCTTC; CDR3: CASGPLAGGPIYGYTF
size: .; D: .; V: TRBV2; J: TRBJ2-5; DNA: TGTGCCAGCAGCCGCAACAGGGTTGGAGAGACCCAGTACTTC; CDR3: CASSRNRVGETQYF
size: .; D: .; V: TRBV7-5; J: TRBJ2-1; DNA: TGTGCCAGAAGTTTACTAGCGCGCAATGAGCAGTTCTTC; CDR3: CARSLLARNEQFF
size: once; D: .; V: TRBV7-9; J: TRBJ2-7; DNA: TGTGCCAGCAGCCCCACGGACAGCTACGAGCAGTACTTC; CDR3: CASSPTDSYEQYF
size: .; D: TRBD2; V: TRBV27; J: TRBJ2-1; DNA: TGTGCCAGCAGTATACCGGGACTAGACTACAATGAGCAGTTCTTC; CDR3: CASSIPGLDYNEQFF
size: .; D: .; V: TRBV6-1; J: TRBJ1-5; DNA: TGTGCCAGCAGTGAGGGGTCAACAGGCTGGGCTCAGCCCCAGCATTTT; CDR3: CASSEGSTGWAQPQHF
size: .; D: TRBD2; V: TRBV11-3; J: TRBJ2-1; DNA: TGTGCCAGCAGCCTCCGGGAGGGGAACAATGAGCAGTTCTTC; CDR3: CASSLREGNNEQFF
size: few; D: .; V: TRBV5-1; J: TRBJ1-1; DNA: TGCGCCAGCAGCTTCACGATCGGCACTGAAGCTTTCTTT; CDR3: CASSFTIGTEAFF
size: .; D: TRBD1; V: TRBV24-1; J: TRBJ2-5; DNA: TGTGCCACCAGTGATTCCCGGACAGGCCAAGAGACCCAGTACTTC; CDR3: CATSDSRTGQETQYF